This T cell receptor (beta chain) was recovered during a study of patients and donors after allogeneic stem cell transplantation. TCRdb used MiXCR to reprocess the RT-PCR reads, holding one entry per CDR3 protein. The sample holds about 410,000 distinct CDR3 sequences; approximately 16% are singletons and the top ten take less than 8%. The receptor comes from a human donor who was either an allogeneic HSCT recipient or a stem cell or donor lymphocyte infusion donor (not recorded which). It is not recorded whose cells these are; they may come from a transplant donor. Source material: blood, either unsorted or a sorted T cell fraction (not recorded which).

CDR3 sequence reads: CASSLGPPGLAGDNEQFF. The CDR3 DNA follows: TGTGCCAGCAGCTTAGGCCCACCGGGACTAGCGGGGGACAATGAGCAGTTCTTC. This sequence joins TRBV11-1 and TRBJ2-1; TRBD2 matches 14 bases. This CDR3 has 18 amino acids. Germline V gene data show CDR1 as SGHAT and CDR2 as FQDESV (reference sequence). J lost 5 bases, V lost 1 base, and 7 bases had no gene match.